The present T cell receptor beta chain was sequenced within a study of patients and donors after allogeneic stem cell transplantation. With 7 bases removed from V and 4 bases from J, the gap between germline ends came to 10 bases. The CDR3 length is 13 residues. Germline CDR1 reads SGHNT; CDR2 reads YENEEA. TCRdb passed the RT-PCR reads through MiXCR, listing each CDR3 protein once. The sample comprises fewer than 500,000 distinct CDR3 sequences, about a sixth of which are singletons, and less than 9.5% rests with the top ten. The sequence derives from a human donor who was either an allogeneic HSCT recipient or a stem cell or donor lymphocyte infusion donor (not recorded which). It is not recorded whose cells these are; they may come from a transplant donor. The chain combines TRBV11-3 with TRBJ2-2, with D perhaps TRBD2 (6 bases). Sequenced material: blood, either unsorted or a sorted T cell fraction (not recorded which). The CDR3, as DNA: TGTGCCAGCACCCGGAGGGTCACCGGGGAGCTGTTTTTT. Its protein is CASTRRVTGELFF. Using reference TRBV11-3 and TRBJ2-2 for the parts outside the CDR3, the full variable domain is EAGVVQSPRYKIIEKKQPVAFWCNPISGHNTLYWYLQNLGQGPELLIRYENEEAVDDSQLPKDRFSAERLKGVDSTLKIQPAELGDSAVYLCASTRRVTGELFFGEGSRLTVL.